This T cell receptor (beta chain) was recorded in a study of shared clonotypes between healthy human individuals. The naive CD8 population came from CD45RO-negative cells selected for CCR7, without terminally differentiated effector memory CD45RA+ cells. Libraries were prepared by immunoSEQ multiplex PCR; TCRdb keeps only in-frame clonotypes and omits some of them. This table holds around 1.9 million clones, just over 90% found once. Sequencing input: naive CD8+ T cells from PBMCs. The clonotype originates from a man younger than 30 in good health. Some clones in this sample may be carry-over from other donors' samples.

CDR3 nucleotide sequence: TGTGCCACCAGCAGAGATCGCGGGGGGCGGATGAACACTGAAGCTTTCTTT. Translation gives CATSRDRGGRMNTEAFF. This rearrangement joins TRBV15 to TRBJ1-1; weak D call: TRBD1 (6 bases). The V and J ends lost 0 bases and 0 bases respectively, with 14 bases between them. This CDR3 is built from 17 residues. In germline, CDR1 is LNHNV, CDR2 YYDKDF (reference sequence).